One and the same sample provided the 13 T cell receptor beta chains below, sequenced in a study of T cells in Graves' hyperthyroidism and ophthalmopathy. Amplification yielded TCR beta CDR3 regions, with RNA transcripts as the source. First-round RT-PCR targeting the TCR CDR3 was performed with the HTBI primer set. TCRdb re-called the multiplex PCR reads through MiXCR, storing one row per CDR3 protein. The sample gives about 270,000 distinct CDR3 sequences, about 20% of which show up once; roughly 60% is in the top ten. Input material: blood. The receptors shown here come from a young man with Graves' ophthalmopathy.

This clonotype was observed at least ten times. The genes are TRBV30 and TRBJ1-1; D is ambiguous. V was pared by 0 bases and J by 1 base, with 6 bases between. This CDR3 region has 13 residues. The germline V gene encodes CDR1 GTSNPN and CDR2 SVGIG (reference sequence). CDR3 region: CAWSVSPNTEAFF. In DNA, the CDR3 is TGTGCCTGGAGTGTTTCTCCGAACACTGAAGCTTTCTTT.

The chain combines TRBV28 with TRBJ2-3; no reliable D call. CDR3 length: 16 amino acids. The V gene lost 7 bases and the J gene lost 2 bases, with 19 bases spanning the gap. Germline lookup yields CDR1 MDHEN and CDR2 SYDVKM. The DNA of the CDR3 is TGTGCCAGCACCCGCTTTGGGGTAGCAAACACAGATACGCAGTATTTT. Translation gives CASTRFGVANTDTQYF.

In its sample, this clonotype was seen many times. The chain joins TRBV5-1 to TRBJ2-7; no clear D. Trimming took 0 bases from V and 3 from J, leaving 13 bases between them. This CDR3 comprises 15 residues. Germline V gives CDR1 SGHRS, CDR2 YFSETQ. The CDR3 coding sequence is TGCGCCAGCAGCTTGGAACCAAATGTAAACTACGAGCAGTACTTC. It codes for CASSLEPNVNYEQYF.

The chain uses TRBV24-1 and TRBJ2-2, with 9 nucleotides matching TRBD2. The trim removed 3 bases at V and 0 bases at J, leaving 13 bases unmatched. The CDR3 extends over 20 amino acids. Germline V gene data show CDR1 as KGHDR and CDR2 as SFDVKD. Here the CDR3 reads CATSDPTSGSGGANTGELFF. DNA for the CDR3: TGTGCCACCAGTGATCCTACTTCTGGTAGCGGGGGAGCGAACACCGGGGAGCTGTTTTTT.

As concerns this clonotype: A much larger clonotype is one base distant, so this may be a read error. The chain couples TRBV2 to TRBJ2-2; the D call may be TRBD1 or TRBD2 (5 bases each). The CDR3 spans 14 residues. The germline V gene encodes CDR1 SNHLY and CDR2 FYNNEI. This CDR3 reads CASSGNRNTGEPFF. Written as DNA, the CDR3 is TGTGCCAGCAGTGGAAACAGGAACACCGGGGAGCCGTTTTTT.

This clonotype was seen many times. The chain couples TRBV3-1 to TRBJ1-1, with TRBD1 identical over 8 bases. Unmatched junction bases numbered 3, after V lost 2 bases and J lost 1 base. The CDR3 extends over 15 amino acids. The germline CDR1 and CDR2 sequences are LGHDT and YNNKEL (reference sequence). The CDR3 loop is CASSQFTGGNTEAFF. As DNA, the CDR3 is TGTGCCAGCAGCCAATTCACAGGGGGGAACACTGAAGCTTTCTTT.

This rearrangement joins TRBV5-1 to TRBJ2-2; 11 bases fit TRBD2. CDR3 size: 17 residues. Germline lookup yields CDR1 SGHRS and CDR2 YFSETQ. Trimming took 3 bases from V and 8 from J; bases not matched to a gene: 12. CDR3 in DNA: TGCGCCAGCAGCTCCCAATTAGCGGGAGGGCCCCCTGGGGAGCTGTTTTTT. This codes for CASSSQLAGGPPGELFF.

This clonotype was found many times. This sequence joins TRBV24-1 and TRBJ2-5; D assignment may be TRBD1 or TRBD2 (6 bases each). Germline CDR1 KGHDR, CDR2 SFDVKD. The CDR3 totals 17 residues. V lost 6 bases and J 2 bases, leaving 21 bases between the germline ends. As DNA, the CDR3 is TGTGCCACCAGTTCAAGGGTCGGCGGGACAACTCAAGAGACCCAGTACTTC. Its protein is CATSSRVGGTTQETQYF.

Worth noting for this clonotype: A much more abundant neighbour one base away suggests this may be a read error. This chain uses TRBV3-1 with TRBJ2-7; 12 nucleotides line up with TRBD2. Germline V lookup: CDR1 LGHDT, CDR2 YNNKEL (reference sequence). CDR3 length: 15 residues. V gave up 5 bases and J gave up 1 base; unmatched junction bases: 3. CDR3 residues: CASSFGLAGSYEQYF. For the CDR3, the DNA is TGTGCCAGCAGCTTCGGACTAGCGGGGTCCTACGAGCAGTACTTC.

There are many counts of this clonotype. The chain employs TRBV20-1 and TRBJ2-2, with 7 positions matching TRBD2. The CDR3 has 15 amino acids. The V and J ends lost 5 bases and 4 bases, in that order; junction bases with no gene match: 10. Germline lookup yields CDR1 DFQATT and CDR2 SNEGSKA (reference sequence). The chain's CDR3 is CSAPSAGVGTGELFF. The DNA of the CDR3 is TGCAGTGCTCCCTCGGCGGGAGTAGGCACCGGGGAGCTGTTTTTT.

This clonotype occurred a few times. The CDR3 coding sequence is TGTGCCAGCAGTTTGGCAGCTAGCAATCAGCCCCAGCATTTT. The encoded protein is CASSLAASNQPQHF. V usage is TRBV12-3 or TRBV12-4 and J usage is TRBJ1-5; D is ambiguous. This CDR3 is built from 14 residues. V shed 3 bases and J shed 0 bases, with 6 bases lying between them.

This clonotype has only a few counts. Relative to the germline gene, one junction end is altered; a read error may explain this. The V gene is TRBV18, the J gene TRBJ2-1; D unresolved. The CDR3 has 12 residues. CDR1 KGHSH and CDR2 LQKENI come from the germline V gene. The CDR3 is CASSPLANERFF. The DNA of the CDR3 is TGTGCCAGCTCACCACTCGCAAATGAGCGGTTCTTC.

Many counts were recorded for this clonotype. J is TRBJ2-1 and V is TRBV5-1; D is possibly TRBD2 (5 bases). This CDR3 has 13 residues. Trimming shortened V by 2 bases and J by 3 bases, and 6 bases separated the two germline ends. CDR1 and CDR2 (germline): SGHRS, YFSETQ. The CDR3 DNA is TGCGCCAGCAGCTTCGAGGGCTACAATGAGCAGTTCTTC. Its protein product is CASSFEGYNEQFF.